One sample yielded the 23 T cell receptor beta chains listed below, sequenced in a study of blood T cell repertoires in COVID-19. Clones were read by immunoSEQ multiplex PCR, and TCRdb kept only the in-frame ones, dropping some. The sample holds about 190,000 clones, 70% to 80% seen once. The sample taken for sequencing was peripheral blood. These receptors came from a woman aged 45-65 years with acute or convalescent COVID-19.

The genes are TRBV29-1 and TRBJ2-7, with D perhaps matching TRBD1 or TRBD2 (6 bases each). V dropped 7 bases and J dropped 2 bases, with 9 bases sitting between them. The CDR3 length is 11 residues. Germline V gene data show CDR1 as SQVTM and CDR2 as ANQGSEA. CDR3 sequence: CSAGAPYEQYF. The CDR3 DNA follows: TGCAGCGCGGGGGCTCCCTACGAGCAGTACTTC.

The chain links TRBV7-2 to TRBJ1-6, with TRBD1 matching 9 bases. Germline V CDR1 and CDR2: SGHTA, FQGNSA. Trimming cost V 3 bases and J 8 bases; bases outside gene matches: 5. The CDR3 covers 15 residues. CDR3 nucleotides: TGTGCCAGCAGCTTTACAGGGGGCAGTGATTCACCCCTCCACTTT. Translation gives CASSFTGGSDSPLHF.

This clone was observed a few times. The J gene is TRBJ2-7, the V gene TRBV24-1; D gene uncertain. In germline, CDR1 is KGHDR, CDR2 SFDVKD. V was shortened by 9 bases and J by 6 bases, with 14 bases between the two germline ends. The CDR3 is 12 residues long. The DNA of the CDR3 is TGTGCCACCCAGCCCAGTCCAGGCGAGCAGTACTTC. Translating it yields CATQPSPGEQYF.

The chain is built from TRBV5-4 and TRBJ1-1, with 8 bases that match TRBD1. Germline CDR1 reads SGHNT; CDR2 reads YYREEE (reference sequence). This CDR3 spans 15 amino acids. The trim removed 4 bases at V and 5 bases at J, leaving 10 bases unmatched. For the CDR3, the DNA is TGTGCCAGCAGCCCCCTGGGGACAGGAGAAACTGAAGCTTTCTTT. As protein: CASSPLGTGETEAFF.

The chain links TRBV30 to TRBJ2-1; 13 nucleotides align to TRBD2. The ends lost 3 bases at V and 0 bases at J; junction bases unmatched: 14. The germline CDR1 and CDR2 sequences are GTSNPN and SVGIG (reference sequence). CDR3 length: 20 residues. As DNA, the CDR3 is TGTGCCTGGAGAAACACCGGGACTAGCGGGACCTGGAGCTCCTACAATGAGCAGTTCTTC. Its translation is CAWRNTGTSGTWSSYNEQFF.

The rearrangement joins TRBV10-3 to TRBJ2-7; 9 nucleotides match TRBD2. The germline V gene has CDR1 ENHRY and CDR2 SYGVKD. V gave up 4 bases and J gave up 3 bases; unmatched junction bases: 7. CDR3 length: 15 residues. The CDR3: CAISGGLAGFYEQYF. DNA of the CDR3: TGTGCCATCAGTGGGGGTCTAGCGGGATTCTACGAGCAGTACTTC.

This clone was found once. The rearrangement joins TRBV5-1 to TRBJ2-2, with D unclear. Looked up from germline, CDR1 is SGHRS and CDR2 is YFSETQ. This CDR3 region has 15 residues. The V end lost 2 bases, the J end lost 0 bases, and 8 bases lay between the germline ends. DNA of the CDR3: TGCGCCAGCAGCTTAAATCCAGCGAACACCGGGGAGCTGTTTTTT. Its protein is CASSLNPANTGELFF. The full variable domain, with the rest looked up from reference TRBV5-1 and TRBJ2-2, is KAGVTQTPRYLIKTRGQQVTLSCSPISGHRSVSWYQQTPGQGLQFLFEYFSETQRNKGNFPGRFSGRQFSNSRSEMNVSTLELGDSALYLCASSLNPANTGELFFGEGSRLTVL.

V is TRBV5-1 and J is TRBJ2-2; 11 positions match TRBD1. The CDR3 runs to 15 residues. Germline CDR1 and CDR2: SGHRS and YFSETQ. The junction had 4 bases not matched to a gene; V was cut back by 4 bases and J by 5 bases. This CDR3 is CASSEDRGLTGELFF. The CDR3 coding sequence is TGCGCCAGCAGCGAGGACAGGGGGCTTACCGGGGAGCTGTTTTTT.

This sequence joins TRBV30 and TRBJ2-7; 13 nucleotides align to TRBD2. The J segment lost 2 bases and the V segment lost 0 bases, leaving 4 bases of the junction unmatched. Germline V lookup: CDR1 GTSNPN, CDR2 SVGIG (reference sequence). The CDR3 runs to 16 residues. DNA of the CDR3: TGTGCCTGGAGTGTACTAGCGGGAGGGTCCGCCTACGAGCAGTACTTC. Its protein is CAWSVLAGGSAYEQYF.

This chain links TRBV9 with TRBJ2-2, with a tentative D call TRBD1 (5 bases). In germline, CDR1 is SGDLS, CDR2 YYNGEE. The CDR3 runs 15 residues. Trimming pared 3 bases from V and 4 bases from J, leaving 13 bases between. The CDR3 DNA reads TGTGCCAGCAGCGGCTCAGGGCTTGGCACCGGGGAGCTGTTTTTT. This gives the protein CASSGSGLGTGELFF.

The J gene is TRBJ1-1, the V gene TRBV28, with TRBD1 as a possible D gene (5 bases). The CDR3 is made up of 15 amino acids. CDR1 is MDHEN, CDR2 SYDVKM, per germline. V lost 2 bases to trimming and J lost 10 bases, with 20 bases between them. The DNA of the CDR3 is TGTGCCAGCAGTTTACCCCAGGGCCGAACCTTTCCAGCTTTCTTT. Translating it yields CASSLPQGRTFPAFF.

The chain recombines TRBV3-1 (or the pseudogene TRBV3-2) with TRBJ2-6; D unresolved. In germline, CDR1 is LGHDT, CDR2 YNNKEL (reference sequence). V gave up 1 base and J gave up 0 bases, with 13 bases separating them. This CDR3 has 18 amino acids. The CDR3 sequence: CASSQVPPIYSGANVLTF. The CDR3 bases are TGTGCCAGCAGCCAAGTACCTCCGATCTACTCTGGGGCCAACGTCCTGACTTTC.

Written as DNA, the CDR3 is TGTGCCAGCAGATCTGACAGCACCGAGCAGTACTTC. Protein sequence: CASRSDSTEQYF. V usage is TRBV12-3 or TRBV12-4 and J usage is TRBJ2-7, with D possibly being TRBD1 (5 bases). Trimming stripped 6 bases from V and 6 bases from J, with 12 bases between. This CDR3 comprises 12 residues.

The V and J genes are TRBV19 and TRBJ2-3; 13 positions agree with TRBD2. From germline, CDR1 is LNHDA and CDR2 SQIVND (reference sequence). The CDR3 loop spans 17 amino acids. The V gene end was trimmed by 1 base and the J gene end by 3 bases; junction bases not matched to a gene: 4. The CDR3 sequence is CASSIGLAGGETDTQYF. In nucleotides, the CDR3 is TGTGCCAGTAGTATAGGACTAGCGGGGGGTGAGACAGATACGCAGTATTTT.

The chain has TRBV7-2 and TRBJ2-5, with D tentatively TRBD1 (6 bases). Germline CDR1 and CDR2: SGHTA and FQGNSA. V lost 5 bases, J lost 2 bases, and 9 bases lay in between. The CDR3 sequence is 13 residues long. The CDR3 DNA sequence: TGTGCCAGCAGCCATGACAGGCAAGAGACCCAGTACTTC. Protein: CASSHDRQETQYF.

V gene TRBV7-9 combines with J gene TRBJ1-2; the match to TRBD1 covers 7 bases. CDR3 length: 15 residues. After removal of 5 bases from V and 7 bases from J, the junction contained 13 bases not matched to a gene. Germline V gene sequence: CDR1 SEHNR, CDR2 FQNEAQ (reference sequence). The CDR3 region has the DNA TGTGCCAGCAGCCCACTATATGGGACAGCCCTTGGCTACACCTTC. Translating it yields CASSPLYGTALGYTF.

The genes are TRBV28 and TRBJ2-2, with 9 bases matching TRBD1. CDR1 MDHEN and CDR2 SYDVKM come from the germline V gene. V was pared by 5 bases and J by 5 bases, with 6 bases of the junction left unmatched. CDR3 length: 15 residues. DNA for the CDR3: TGTGCCAGCAGTGATGAGGGACAGGGTACCGGGGAGCTGTTTTTT. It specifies CASSDEGQGTGELFF.

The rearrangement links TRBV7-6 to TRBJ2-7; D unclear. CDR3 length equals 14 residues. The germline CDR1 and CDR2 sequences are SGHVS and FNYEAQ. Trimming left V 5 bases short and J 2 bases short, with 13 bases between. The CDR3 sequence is CASSPSPLAYEQYF. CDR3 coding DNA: TGTGCCAGCAGCCCCTCCCCTCTAGCCTACGAGCAGTACTTC. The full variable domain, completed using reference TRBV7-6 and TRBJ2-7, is GAGVSQSPRYKVTKRGQDVALRCDPISGHVSLYWYRQALGQGPEFLTYFNYEAQQDKSGLPNDRFSAERPEGSISTLTIQRTEQRDSAMYRCASSPSPLAYEQYFGPGTRLTVT.

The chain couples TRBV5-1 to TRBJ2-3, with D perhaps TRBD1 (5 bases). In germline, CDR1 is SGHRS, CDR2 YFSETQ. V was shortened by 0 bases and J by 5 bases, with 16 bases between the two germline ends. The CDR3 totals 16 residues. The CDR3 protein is CASSLGGRTPGDTQYF. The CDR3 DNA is TGCGCCAGCAGCTTGGGGGGCCGAACACCGGGAGATACGCAGTATTTT.

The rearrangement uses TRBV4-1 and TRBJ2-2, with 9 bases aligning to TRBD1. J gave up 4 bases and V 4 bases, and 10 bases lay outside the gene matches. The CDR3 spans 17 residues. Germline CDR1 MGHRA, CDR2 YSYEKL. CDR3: CASSRDRDGGGTGELFF. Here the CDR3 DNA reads TGCGCCAGCAGCCGGGACAGGGATGGGGGTGGCACCGGGGAGCTGTTTTTT.

The CDR3 loop is CASSRGEGTEAFF. The CDR3 DNA is TGCGCCAGCAGCCGCGGCGAGGGAACTGAAGCTTTCTTT. V is TRBV5-1 and J is TRBJ1-1; D unresolved. Trimming took off 4 bases at V and 5 bases at J, with 12 bases between the two ends. There are 13 residues in the CDR3. Germline V gene lookup returns CDR1 SGHRS and CDR2 YFSETQ.

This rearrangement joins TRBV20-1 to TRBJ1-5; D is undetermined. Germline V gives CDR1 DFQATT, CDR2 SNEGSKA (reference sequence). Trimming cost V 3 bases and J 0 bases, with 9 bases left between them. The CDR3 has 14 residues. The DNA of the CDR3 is TGCAGTGCTAGTCATCCCGGTAGCAATCAGCCCCAGCATTTT. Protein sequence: CSASHPGSNQPQHF.

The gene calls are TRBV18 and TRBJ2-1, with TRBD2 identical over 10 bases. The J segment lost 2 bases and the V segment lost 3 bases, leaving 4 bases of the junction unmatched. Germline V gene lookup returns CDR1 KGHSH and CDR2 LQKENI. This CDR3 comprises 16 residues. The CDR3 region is CASSPSGLAAYNEQFF. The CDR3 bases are TGTGCCAGCTCACCGTCCGGACTAGCGGCCTACAATGAGCAGTTCTTC.